One T cell receptor beta chain is described in this entry. The CDR3 contains 14 residues. The germline gives CDR1 MRHNA, CDR2 SNTAGT. V gave up 7 bases and J gave up 10 bases; unmatched junction bases: 9. Allocation to cohorts depended on clinical history reported by the participants. This record comes from a study of blood T cell repertoires in COVID-19. Across the whole study: PBMCs, B-cell-depleted T cells, or T cells were the source of the cDNA or gDNA that made up the material.

TCRdb's table, derived via immunoSEQ multiplex PCR, lists solely in-frame clones and lacks some. Of 200,000 to 250,000 clones in the sample, roughly nine tenths were seen once. The V call is TRBV6-4, the J call TRBJ2-1; 11 bases fit TRBD2. Sequencing was carried out using PBMCs or T cells enriched from blood (not recorded which). The receptor was derived from a woman between 45 and 65 years old in a cohort exposed to, infected with or recovered from COVID-19 (not recorded which). The DNA of the CDR3 is TGTGCCAGCAAAGTACTAGCGGGGGCCTACGAGCAGTTCTTC. It specifies CASKVLAGAYEQFF.